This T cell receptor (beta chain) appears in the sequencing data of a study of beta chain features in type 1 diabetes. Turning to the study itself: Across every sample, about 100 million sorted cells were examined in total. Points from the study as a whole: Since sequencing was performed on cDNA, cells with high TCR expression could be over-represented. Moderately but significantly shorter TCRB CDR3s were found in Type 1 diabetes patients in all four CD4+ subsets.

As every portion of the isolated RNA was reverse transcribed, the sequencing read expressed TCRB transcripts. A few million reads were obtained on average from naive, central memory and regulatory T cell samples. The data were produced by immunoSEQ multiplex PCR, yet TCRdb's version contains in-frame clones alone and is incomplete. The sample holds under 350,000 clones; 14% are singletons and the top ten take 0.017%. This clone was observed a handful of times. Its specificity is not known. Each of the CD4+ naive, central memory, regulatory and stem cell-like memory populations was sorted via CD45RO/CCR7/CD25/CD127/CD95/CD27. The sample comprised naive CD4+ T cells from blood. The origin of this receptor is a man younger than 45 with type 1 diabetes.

Here the CDR3 DNA reads TGTGCCTGGAGTCTAGGACTTAGCTCCTACAATGAGCAGTTCTTC. Amino acid sequence: CAWSLGLSSYNEQFF. The chain carries TRBV30 and TRBJ2-1; TRBD2 might be the D (5 bases). The CDR3 has 15 residues. The V gene's germline CDR1 is GTSNPN and CDR2 SVGIG (reference sequence). The V end lost 2 bases, the J end lost 0 bases, and 11 bases lay between the germline ends.